This T cell receptor beta chain was sequenced during a study of T cell repertoires in cytomegalovirus infection. Looking at the study overall: The public TCR beta signatures pointed to both CMV infection and matching HLA type.

Germline values: CDR1 SGHTA, CDR2 FQGNSA. V lost 5 bases to trimming and J lost 3 bases; unmatched junction nucleotides: 6. The CDR3 is 15 residues long. In TCRdb, the reads were re-called with MiXCR into one record per CDR3 protein. The top ten hold less than 10% of the sample, which has roughly 100,000 distinct CDR3 sequences, 16% seen once. This clonotype was seen at least ten times. As yet, its antigen is unknown. Study observations and caveats: Within the response measured ex vivo, HLA-C-restricted CMV-specific TCR beta clonotypes were dominant. Cumulative public TCR beta family frequency identified carriers of CMV plus the relevant HLA.

This TCR came from a human donor in good health (CMV status not recorded). Some clones in this sample may be carry-over from other donors' samples. The material sequenced was PBMCs. The chain uses TRBV7-2 and TRBJ1-5; 8 bases fit TRBD1. CDR3 region: CASSRQGMNNQPQHF. Written as DNA, the CDR3 is TGTGCCAGCAGCCGACAGGGGATGAACAATCAGCCCCAGCATTTT.